This T cell receptor (beta chain) emerged from a study of T-cell reconstitution after alpha-beta-depleted transplantation in children. Unique molecular identifiers featured in how the TCRbeta library was prepared. From the PCR reads, TCRdb called clonotypes with MiXCR, one entry per CDR3 protein. Counted here are roughly 590,000 distinct CDR3 sequences, roughly 15% occurring once; the ten biggest clones make up under 1.2%. From germline, CDR1 is DFQATT and CDR2 SNEGSKA (reference sequence). Trimming cost V 0 bases and J 1 base; bases outside gene matches: 5. This CDR3 is built from 16 residues. This clonotype was seen ten or more times.

The sequence was collected from a human donor who donated a stem cell graft to a child with acute myeloid leukemia. The sample consisted of PBMCs from the stem cell graft donor, taken from the stem cell graft. The gene calls are TRBV20-1 and TRBJ2-4; 8 positions agree with TRBD2. In DNA form, the CDR3 reads TGCAGTGCTAGAGAGGGGACTAGGATGGCCAAAAACATTCAGTACTTC. Protein product: CSAREGTRMAKNIQYF.